This T cell receptor (beta chain) emerged from a study of radiation and T cells in renal cell carcinoma. General study findings and limits: In blood, top tumor clones expanded by 2 weeks, shrinking by 4.

The time point denotes: baseline pretreatment blood. Treatment: 15 Gy SBRT to primary tumor, nephrectomy 4 weeks later. For this clone: Its antigen is currently unknown.

The CDR3 has 14 residues. Trimming cost V 4 bases and J 5 bases; bases outside gene matches: 6. Looked up from germline, CDR1 is SGHNT and CDR2 is YYREEE (reference sequence). This table comes from immunoSEQ multiplex PCR, and its TCRdb copy is limited to in-frame clones, with some not included. Of approximately 150,000 clones in the sample, about 87% were seen once. The receptor was isolated from a woman aged 65 to 85 with renal cell carcinoma. V is TRBV5-4 and J is TRBJ2-7, with 10 bases matching TRBD1. Source: blood, taken from a patient whose treatment included radiotherapy and nephrectomy. CDR3 sequence (DNA): TGTGCCAGCAGCGTGGGACAGGGGCTCCACGAGCAGTACTTC. Protein product: CASSVGQGLHEQYF.